This TCR beta chain was sequenced during a study of cytomegalovirus exposure and HLA in healthy donors (dated by TCRdb to about 2017). Regarding the complete study: An earlier analysis of around 600 of the donors reported 250 to 300 Gb of sequence data and 120 million or so unique TCR beta sequences from roughly 180 million T cells. Genome-wide SNP genotypes for about 65% of the roughly 670 donors were used in a later genetic analysis, which treated that subset as a discovery cohort. HLA typing covered class I and class II loci at four-digit resolution. Typing coverage differed by locus: A, B, C, DRB1 and DQB1 were typed in about 629-630 donors, DQA1 in about 560, DPA1 in some 610, and DPB1 in approximately 450. An earlier analysis of around 580 of the donors used high-throughput TCR beta sequencing to judge whether each TCR beta V gene segment behaved as functional or pseudogenic. On average, 235,054 unique TCR beta nucleotide sequences were sequenced per donor among several hundred genotyped donors of the cohort, with around 19% of those sequences being non-productive. Of the approximately 400 genotyped donors, 81% were placed in the genetic ancestry cluster associated with self-reported Caucasian donors. To study patterns of TCR occurrence, a later analysis re-analyzed previously published TCR beta repertoires from around 660 donors and added high-resolution HLA genotyping. The study combined high-throughput TCR immunosequencing, statistical association of individual TCRs with disease status, and machine learning to predict cytomegalovirus infection status. Every discovery cohort repertoire had been produced on one sequencing platform. The study aimed to test whether cataloging public T cell receptors could reveal signatures of past pathogen exposure. Four to six DR-DQ haplotypes were handled as single units for association and clustering, since linkage in the cohort was strong. An early release covering about 600 HLA-typed donors comprised approximately 290 gigabases of sequencing data and around 86 million unique TCR sequences. Donor age, sex, ethnicity and CMV serostatus were compiled alongside the repertoire data. Rather than using new phenotypic data, the later analysis identified candidate immune exposures from TCR beta sequences and from how often those sequences occurred across donors. Using immunosequencing, the study profiled T cell repertoires from around 670 subjects and related those repertoires to cytomegalovirus serostatus. A separate validation cohort of roughly 130 different subjects was used in addition to the roughly 720-subject first cohort. The investigation overall reported the following: Linkage disequilibrium might explain the correlated functional status among segregating V segments, but an unknown experimental factor could not be ruled out. Presence/absence analyses assumed roughly uniform sequencing depth across donors, an assumption that may not hold. Some IMGT-functional V segments, including TRBV6-2 and TRBV6-3, could not be told apart with the 87-base-pair reads, so those segments were excluded. When HLA alleles, especially DR and DQ, strongly co-occurred, attributing TCR associations to individual alleles was difficult. In a later analysis, 16,951 TCR beta sequences were associated with specific HLA alleles at a false discovery rate of 0.05. The only immune exposure information available for the cohort was CMV serostatus. Because some donors lacked HLA typing at each locus, the association tests relied only on the typed subset. According to a later analysis, most CMV-associated TCR beta chains appeared to be HLA-restricted, and the HLA associations seemed to be driven largely by CMV exposure. In both the original and validation cohorts, the classifier was reported to diagnose cytomegalovirus status with high specificity and sensitivity. A further reported finding was that TCR beta sequences accurately predicted the HLA-A and HLA-B alleles for most subjects in the first cohort. The study listed approximately 150 TCR beta chains as associated with cytomegalovirus. The authors suggested that the approach could potentially be generalized to other disease states and immunological phenotypes. A later genetic analysis associated a missense DCLRE1C variant with V-gene and J-gene trimming of TCR beta chains, and an independent cohort replicated the association. In vitro tests confirmed that three of the cytomegalovirus-associated TCR beta chains recognize cytomegalovirus antigens. Compared with equally common non-associated chains, HLA-associated TCR beta chains in a later analysis were more clonally expanded and had lower generation probabilities. In a later analysis, TCR association rates were found to vary across HLA loci, with the most associated TCRs seen for DRB1 alleles and the fewest for HLA-C alleles. Fewer than 20 rarely observed V segments, including chromosome 9 orphons, were excluded from the earlier analysis of several hundred of the donors because counts were too low. A later genetic analysis reported fewer N-insertions in productive TCRs among donors in an Asian-associated ancestry cluster than the roughly 700-donor mean. A later analysis reported that several top co-occurrence clusters appeared linked to parvovirus B19, influenza, CMV and Epstein-Barr virus. While some public TCRs were present in many individuals, most TCR sequences turned up only very rarely across donors. The cohort was sequenced for TCR beta chains only, and without alpha or paired-chain data the features that could be detected were limited. In an earlier analysis of some 640 of the donors, most TCR beta V segments were observed in productive rearrangements about 90% or about 30% of the time, broadly matching IMGT annotations. A cluster of highly shared sequence variants was judged likely to represent a technical artifact of the sequencing pipeline.

Library generation was performed with the immunoSEQ multiplex PCR assay. For the multiplex PCR, a mixture combining 60 forward primers for TCR Vbeta segments and 13 reverse primers for TCR Jbeta segments was used. The CDR3 region of rearranged TCR beta genes was amplified from genomic DNA with a multiplex PCR assay. Amplified TCR beta libraries were sequenced as 87-base-pair reads on the Illumina HiSeq System. The original methods were these. A later analysis counted about 80 million unique TCR beta chains across the approximately 700 repertoires, and 9.5 million to 11 million of these chains were shared by at least two donors. To remove PCR and sequencing errors, raw reads were error-corrected and collapsed into unique sequences using a nearest-neighbor algorithm that merged closely related sequences. V, D and J gene segments were assigned by aligning CDR3 sequences to IMGT reference sequences. For a sequence to be retained, a match of at least six nucleotides to both a V gene segment and a J gene segment was required. Rearrangements were called productive when the CDR3 lacked stop codons and stayed in frame with V and J; all others were non-productive. Following IMGT convention, CDR3 was defined as the stretch from the second conserved V-encoded cysteine to the conserved J-encoded phenylalanine. The earlier analysis of about 590 of the donors excluded sequences that lacked an unambiguous match to a single V gene segment. An earlier analysis of 587 of the donors classified V segments as functional when productive rearrangements were above 56.7% and as segregating when the standard deviation between donors was above 5%. To diagnose cytomegalovirus status from the catalog of TCR beta chain sequences, a statistical classification framework was built. V and J gene assignment, in a later analysis, came from comparing TCR nucleotide sequences with IMGT/GENE-DB human TR gene sequences. The TCRdist pipeline was used in a later analysis to assign CDR3 sequences and most-parsimonious VDJ recombination scenarios. In a later analysis, every TCR beta chain was defined by the combination of its CDR3 amino acid sequence and its V-gene family, and reads without a unique V-gene family were dropped. In a later analysis, nearly 600 highly shared, low-generation-probability nucleotide sequences were removed to address suspected cross-contamination and a sequencing artifact. In a later analysis, a clonal expansion index was calculated for each public chain from normalized within-repertoire ranks of inferred template counts. In a later analysis, generation probabilities were computed using a VDJ recombination model fitted to out-of-frame rearrangements, and the results were checked against IGoR. In a later analysis, TCR-TCR, TCR-HLA and TCR-CMV co-occurrence was scored with hypergeometric tests, and a repertoire-size bias correction was applied to TCR pairs. To estimate false discovery rates, a later analysis permuted the HLA or CMV assignments 20 times. In a later analysis, co-occurring TCRs were grouped using DBSCAN, and TCRdist sequence similarity was added for clustering within HLA-allele-positive subsets. For co-occurrence clustering, repertoires with fewer than 30,000 or more than 120,000 public chains were excluded, along with four or five repertoires with anomalous nucleotide sharing. TCRdb holds this immuneACCESS table with in-frame rearrangements only. Some clones are missing; in checked studies, unresolved V genes explain under half, and the rest has no known cause. Clonal size and the V and J genes are those of that table, whereas D and trimming came from the DNA. Here the sample has a few hundred thousand clones; almost 80% occur a single time. Jointly, the top ten make up under 2% of the sample.

As for this clone: Its antigen remains undetermined. Base qualities are not provided; no much larger clone lies one nucleotide away.

Trimmed from V: 11 bases; trimmed from J: 3 bases; junction bases lacking a gene match: 9. Taken from cysteine to phenylalanine, the CDR3 has 14 residues. Only the CDR3 region is kept as DNA, spanning 42 bases read in frame from base 1. From a lookup of the germline V gene (reference sequence), CDR1 and CDR2 are LNHDA and SQIVND. The cohort was made up of about 670 healthy bone marrow donors. At the time of sampling, every cohort member was nominally healthy, though immune exposures that went unrecorded were likely present. The donor tested CMV seronegative and was one of the 352 seronegative cohort members. Every donor gave a peripheral blood sample, and the peripheral blood mononuclear cells from that sample were used for TCR beta sequencing. The Qiagen DNeasy Blood Extraction Kit was used to extract genomic DNA from the blood cell samples.

Sequencing was performed on PBMCs. The receptor chain draws on TRBV19 and TRBJ2-2; 7 junctional bases match TRBD1. This sequence was found in a man aged 18 to 29 in good health and CMV-seronegative. The DNA sequence is TGTGCCGGGCACAGGGGTCTGGACACCGGGGAGCTGTTTTTT. Protein translation: CAGHRGLDTGELFF. When the CDR3 is completed using the reference TRBV19 and TRBJ2-2 genes on either side, the full variable domain is DGGITQSPKYLFRKEGQNVTLSCEQNLNHDAMYWYRQDPGQGLRLIYYSQIVNDFQKGDIAEGYSVSREKKESFPLTVTSAQKNPTAFYLCAGHRGLDTGELFFGEGSRLTVL.